This T cell receptor (beta chain) was sequenced in a study of cytomegalovirus exposure and HLA in healthy donors. Some clones are missing from TCRdb's copy, which holds only in-frame ones; the method was immunoSEQ multiplex PCR. The data show about 110,000 clones, with approximately 85% seen just once and 3% held by the top ten. The CDR3 spans 14 residues. Trimming stripped 0 bases from V and 3 bases from J, with 11 bases between. Germline V CDR1 and CDR2: GTSNPN, SVGIG (reference sequence). Study results and limitations: Researchers catalogued roughly 150 TCR beta chains as cytomegalovirus-associated. In vitro checks showed that three CMV-associated chains really do target CMV antigens.

There are a few counts of this clone. Its specificity is unknown. Material: PBMCs. This clonotype was sampled from a woman under 30 in good health and CMV-seronegative. The chain is built from TRBV30 and TRBJ1-1, with D possibly being TRBD1 (6 bases). CDR3 residues: CAWSVGGADTEAFF. CDR3 nucleotide sequence: TGTGCCTGGAGTGTAGGGGGGGCTGACACTGAAGCTTTCTTT.